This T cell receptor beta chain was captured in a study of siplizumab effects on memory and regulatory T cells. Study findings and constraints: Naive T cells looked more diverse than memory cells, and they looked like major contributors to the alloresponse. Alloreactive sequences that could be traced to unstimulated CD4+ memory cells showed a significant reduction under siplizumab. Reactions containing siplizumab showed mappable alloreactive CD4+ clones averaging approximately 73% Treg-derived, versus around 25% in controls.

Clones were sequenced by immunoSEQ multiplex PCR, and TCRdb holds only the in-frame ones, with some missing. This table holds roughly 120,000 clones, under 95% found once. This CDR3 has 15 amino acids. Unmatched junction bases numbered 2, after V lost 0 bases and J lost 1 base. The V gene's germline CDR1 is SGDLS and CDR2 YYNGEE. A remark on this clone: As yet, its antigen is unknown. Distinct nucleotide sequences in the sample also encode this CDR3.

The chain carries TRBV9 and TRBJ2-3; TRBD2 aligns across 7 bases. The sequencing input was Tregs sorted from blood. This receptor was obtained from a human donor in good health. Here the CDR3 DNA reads TGTGCCAGCAGCGTAGGGGCGGGAGGCACAGATACGCAGTATTTT. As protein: CASSVGAGGTDTQYF.